One and the same sample provided the 21 T cell receptor beta chains below, sequenced in a study of T cell responses to AZD1222 COVID-19 vaccine (dated by TCRdb to the early 2020s). The library was produced with the immunoSEQ multiplex PCR assay. TCRdb obtained this table from immuneACCESS and retained in-frame rearrangements with V and J assigned. These tables miss some clones; where compared with another copy, unresolved V genes account for less than half of the shortfall, and the remainder is unexplained. The sample contains about 80,000 clones, under 95% of them found a single time. The ten largest make up around 8% of the sample. This specimen's time point label, per the study, means: about 28 days (+/-7) after the second vaccine dose. The starting material was peripheral blood, obtained 28 days after the second AZD1222 dose. The source of these receptors is an adult who received the AZD1222 COVID-19 vaccine.

A single count supports this clone. The chain joins TRBV18 to TRBJ2-1, with D perhaps matching TRBD1 (6 bases). Trimming left V 1 base short and J 6 bases short, with 19 bases between. CDR3 length equals 17 residues. Germline CDR1 is KGHSH and CDR2 is LQKENI. CDR3 DNA: TGTGCCAGCTCACCACGGGATGGGGGCGTTGGGCCCAATGAGCAGTTCTTC. This gives the protein CASSPRDGGVGPNEQFF.

This clone was seen once. This rearrangement joins TRBV19 to TRBJ1-4, with 7 positions matching TRBD1. Germline-derived CDR1 and CDR2 are LNHDA and SQIVND (reference sequence). The ends lost 5 bases at V and 7 bases at J; junction bases unmatched: 7. The CDR3 sequence is 14 residues long. In nucleotides, the CDR3 is TGTGCCAGTAGTCTTGACAGGGCGGCTGAAAAACTGTTTTTT. The encoded protein is CASSLDRAAEKLFF.

The rearrangement uses TRBV10-1 and TRBJ2-3; 7 bases map to TRBD2. Germline lookup yields CDR1 WNHNN and CDR2 SYGVQD (reference sequence). The trim removed 2 bases at V and 5 bases at J, leaving 4 bases unmatched. CDR3 length: 14 residues. The CDR3 nucleotides are TGCGCCAGCAGTGAGGGGAGCGGGGAAGATACGCAGTATTTT. Translated, it gives CASSEGSGEDTQYF.

This clone was recorded only once. The V and J genes are TRBV30 and TRBJ1-5; no clear D gene. Germline-derived CDR1 and CDR2 are GTSNPN and SVGIG (reference sequence). The CDR3 is 14 amino acids. V was pared by 0 bases and J by 0 bases, with 6 bases between. CDR3 nucleotide sequence: TGTGCCTGGAGTGTTACCGGTAGCAATCAGCCCCAGCATTTT. Translated: CAWSVTGSNQPQHF.

The chain links TRBV9 to TRBJ2-2, with D maybe TRBD1 (6 bases). There are 15 residues in the CDR3. Trimming shortened V by 4 bases and J by 5 bases, and 15 bases separated the two germline ends. Germline V CDR1 and CDR2: SGDLS, YYNGEE. The CDR3 here is CASSTPLDRTGELFF. As DNA, the CDR3 is TGTGCCAGCAGCACGCCGCTAGACAGGACCGGGGAGCTGTTTTTT.

The rearrangement links TRBV30 to TRBJ1-5, with D maybe TRBD1 (6 bases). Trimming took off 6 bases at V and 4 bases at J, with 16 bases between the two ends. Germline V gene lookup returns CDR1 GTSNPN and CDR2 SVGIG (reference sequence). CDR3 size: 14 residues. The CDR3, as DNA: TGTGCCTGTACCTCCGGACAGAGTAATCAGCCCCAGCATTTT. It codes for CACTSGQSNQPQHF. The full variable domain, in which reference TRBV30 and TRBJ1-5 provide the parts outside the CDR3, is SQTIHQWPATLVQPVGSPLSLECTVEGTSNPNLYWYRQAAGRGLQLLFYSVGIGQISSEVPQNLSASRPQDRQFILSSKKLLLSDSGFYLCACTSGQSNQPQHFGDGTRLSIL.

The chain couples TRBV19 to TRBJ1-2, with TRBD1 identical over 8 bases. Germline lookup yields CDR1 LNHDA and CDR2 SQIVND (reference sequence). V lost 3 bases to trimming and J lost 5 bases; unmatched junction nucleotides: 2. The CDR3 contains 13 residues. DNA of the CDR3: TGTGCCAGTAGTATGACAGGGGAATATGGCTACACCTTC. Its translation is CASSMTGEYGYTF.

The CDR3 DNA follows: TGTGCCACCAGCAGAGACCGGGTCCTGGGGAGCTCCTACGAGCAGTACTTC. Its protein product is CATSRDRVLGSSYEQYF. This chain links TRBV15 with TRBJ2-7; maybe TRBD2 (5 bases). CDR3 length: 17 residues. Trimming removed 0 bases from V and 0 bases from J, with 15 bases in between. Germline CDR1 reads LNHNV; CDR2 reads YYDKDF (reference sequence). Full variable domain (missing parts from reference TRBV15 and TRBJ2-7): DAMVIQNPRYQVTQFGKPVTLSCSQTLNHNVMYWYQQKSSQAPKLLFHYYDKDFNNEADTPDNFQSRRPNTSFCFLDIRSPGLGDTAMYLCATSRDRVLGSSYEQYFGPGTRLTVT.

The chain uses TRBV30 and TRBJ2-7; D is possibly TRBD1 or TRBD2 (5 bases each). This CDR3 contains 18 residues. Germline V gene sequence: CDR1 GTSNPN, CDR2 SVGIG (reference sequence). V lost 0 bases and J lost 1, with 22 bases in between. CDR3 residues: CAWSVPARGRRRSYEQYF. For the CDR3, the DNA is TGTGCCTGGAGTGTACCCGCACGGGGCCGGAGGCGATCCTACGAGCAGTACTTC.

DNA of the CDR3: TGTGCCAGCAGTGACCGGGGTGATGGCTACACCTTC. This gives the protein CASSDRGDGYTF. V gene TRBV25-1 combines with J gene TRBJ1-2; D call uncertain. Germline-derived CDR1 and CDR2 are MGHDK and SYGVNS. V was clipped by 3 bases and J by 6 bases, with 8 bases between them. The CDR3 contains 12 residues.

This clone was picked up a small number of times. The J gene is TRBJ2-7, the V gene TRBV10-3; 7 positions match TRBD1. CDR1 and CDR2 from the germline V gene are ENHRY and SYGVKD. Trimming removed 4 bases from V and 6 bases from J; junction bases left unmatched: 9. This CDR3 contains 14 residues. Here the CDR3 reads CAISASRDSGEQYF. Here the CDR3 DNA reads TGTGCCATCAGTGCGTCCCGGGACAGTGGCGAGCAGTACTTC.

DNA of the CDR3: TGTGCCAGCAGTCCCATCCTTCTAGCGGGAGGACGATATTTT. It translates to CASSPILLAGGRYF. This rearrangement joins TRBV6-2 or TRBV6-3 to TRBJ2-3; TRBD2 agrees at 11 bases. This CDR3 region has 14 residues. Germline V gene lookup returns CDR1 MNHEY and CDR2 SVGEGT. V gave up 5 bases and J gave up 15 bases; unmatched junction bases: 13.

Here the CDR3 DNA reads TGTGCCACCGCGGACAGGGGTAATTCACCCCTCCACTTT. It translates to CATADRGNSPLHF. The genes are TRBV19 and TRBJ1-6; 9 bases line up with TRBD1. V shed 10 bases and J 6 bases; nucleotides not matched to a gene: 4. CDR1 is LNHDA and CDR2 is SQIVND in the germline V gene (reference sequence). The length of the CDR3 is 13 residues. The full variable domain, completed using reference TRBV19 and TRBJ1-6, is DGGITQSPKYLFRKEGQNVTLSCEQNLNHDAMYWYRQDPGQGLRLIYYSQIVNDFQKGDIAEGYSVSREKKESFPLTVTSAQKNPTAFYLCATADRGNSPLHFGNGTRLTVT.

The DNA for the CDR3 is TGCAGCGTTAGGGGGGGACGGGATCAGCCCCAGCATTTT. Translated, it gives CSVRGGRDQPQHF. The genes are TRBV29-1 and TRBJ1-5, with D possibly being TRBD1 (6 bases). This CDR3 has 13 amino acids. The germline V gene has CDR1 SQVTM and CDR2 ANQGSEA. V was trimmed by 5 bases and J by 5 bases, leaving 13 bases between them.

The chain links TRBV7-8 to TRBJ1-5; no firm D call. The CDR3 contains 12 residues. The germline V gene has CDR1 SGHVS and CDR2 FQNEAQ. V was trimmed by 1 base and J by 5 bases, leaving 3 bases between them. Here the CDR3 reads CASSLDDQPQHF. Here the CDR3 DNA reads TGTGCCAGCAGCTTAGATGATCAGCCCCAGCATTTT.

This sequence joins TRBV28 and TRBJ1-1, with TRBD1 matching 10 bases. V lost 3 bases and J lost 3; bases outside the gene matches: 4. This CDR3 spans 15 amino acids. CDR1 MDHEN and CDR2 SYDVKM come from the germline V gene. The CDR3 protein is CASSLAGTGDTEAFF. The CDR3, as DNA: TGTGCCAGCAGTTTGGCAGGGACAGGGGACACTGAAGCTTTCTTT.

V is TRBV19 and J is TRBJ2-1; D is possibly TRBD2 (6 bases). Trimming took 7 bases from V and 3 from J, leaving 19 bases between them. The CDR3 consists of 16 residues. Germline loops: CDR1 LNHDA, CDR2 SQIVND (reference sequence). The CDR3 protein is CASNPSRLANYNEQFF. CDR3 bases: TGTGCCAGTAACCCCTCCCGGCTAGCGAACTACAATGAGCAGTTCTTC.

This clone has a single count. The chain joins TRBV6-5 to TRBJ1-1; D is unresolved. The length of the CDR3 is 15 residues. Germline CDR1 reads MNHEY; CDR2 reads SVGAGI. The V and J ends lost 7 bases and 6 bases respectively, with 21 bases between them. As DNA, the CDR3 is TGTGCCAGCACTGTCCTCCCTGGGCAGGTTGCTGAAGCTTTCTTT. As protein: CASTVLPGQVAEAFF.

This rearrangement joins TRBV3-1 (or the pseudogene TRBV3-2) to TRBJ2-2; TRBD1 aligns across 7 bases. The CDR3 runs 16 residues. Trimming at V came to 4 bases and at J to 5 bases, leaving 10 bases not matched to a gene. Germline CDR1 LGHDT, CDR2 YNNKEL (reference sequence). This CDR3 reads CASSRDSLYLTGELFF. As DNA, the CDR3 is TGTGCCAGCAGCCGGGACAGCCTTTATCTTACCGGGGAGCTGTTTTTT.

The chain combines TRBV5-1 with TRBJ1-6; D ambiguous. The V end was cut by 4 bases, the J end by 7 bases, with 18 bases between. The germline gives CDR1 SGHRS, CDR2 YFSETQ. There are 16 residues in the CDR3. CDR3 sequence: CASSPVEGNRNSPLHF. CDR3 nucleotides: TGCGCCAGCAGCCCGGTCGAGGGTAATAGGAATTCACCCCTCCACTTT.

The CDR3 protein is CASSALAGGYEQFF. The CDR3 DNA reads as TGTGCCAGCAGTGCTCTAGCGGGAGGCTATGAGCAGTTCTTC. The gene calls are TRBV2 and TRBJ2-1; 11 nucleotides line up with TRBD2. Looked up from germline, CDR1 is SNHLY and CDR2 is FYNNEI. This CDR3 is 14 amino acids long. The ends lost 4 bases at V and 8 bases at J; junction bases unmatched: 4.